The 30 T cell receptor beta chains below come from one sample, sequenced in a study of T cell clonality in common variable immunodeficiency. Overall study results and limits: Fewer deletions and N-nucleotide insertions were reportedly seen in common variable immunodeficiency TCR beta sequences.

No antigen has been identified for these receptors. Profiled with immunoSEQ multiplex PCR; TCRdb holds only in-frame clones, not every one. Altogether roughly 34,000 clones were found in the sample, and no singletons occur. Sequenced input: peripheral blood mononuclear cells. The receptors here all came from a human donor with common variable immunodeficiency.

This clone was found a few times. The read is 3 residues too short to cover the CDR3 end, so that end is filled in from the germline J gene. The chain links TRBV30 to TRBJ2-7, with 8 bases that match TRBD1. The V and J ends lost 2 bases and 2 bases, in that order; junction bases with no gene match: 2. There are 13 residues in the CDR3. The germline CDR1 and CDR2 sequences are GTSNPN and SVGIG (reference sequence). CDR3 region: CAWSPDRAYEQYF. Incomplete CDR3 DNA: TGTGCCTGGAGTCCGGACAGGGCCTACGAG.

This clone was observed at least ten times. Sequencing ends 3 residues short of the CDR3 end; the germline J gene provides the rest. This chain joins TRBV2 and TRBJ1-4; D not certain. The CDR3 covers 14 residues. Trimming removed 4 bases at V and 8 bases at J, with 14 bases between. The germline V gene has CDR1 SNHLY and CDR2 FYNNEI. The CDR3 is CASSVLGSAEKLFF. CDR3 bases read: TGTGCCAGCAGTGTATTGGGCTCGGCGGAAAAA.

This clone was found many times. The CDR3 loop reads CASSSDRGSYEQYF. The covered CDR3 bases are TGTGCCAGCAGCTCGGACAGGGGGTCATACGAG. The chain links TRBV13 to TRBJ2-7, with 10 nucleotides matching TRBD1. The read comes to an end 3 residues before the CDR3 does, leaving the germline J gene to fill in the end. J was trimmed by 4 bases and V by 4 bases; bases with no gene match: 4. The CDR3 loop spans 14 amino acids. Germline CDR1 is PRHDT and CDR2 is FYEKMQ (reference sequence).

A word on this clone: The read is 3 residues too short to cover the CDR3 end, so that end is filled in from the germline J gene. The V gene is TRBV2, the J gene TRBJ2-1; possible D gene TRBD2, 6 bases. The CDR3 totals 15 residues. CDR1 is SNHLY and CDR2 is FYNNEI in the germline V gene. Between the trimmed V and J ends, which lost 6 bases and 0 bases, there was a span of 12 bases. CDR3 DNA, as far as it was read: TGTGCCAGCAGCATGCGGGATTTCTCCTACAATGAG. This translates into CASSMRDFSYNE. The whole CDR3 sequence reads CASSMRDFSYNEQFF.

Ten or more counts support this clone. CDR3 in amino acids: CASSLGGGFTGELFF. The DNA read from the CDR3 is TGTGCCAGCAGCTTAGGCGGGGGGTTCACCGGGGAG. The chain is built from TRBV7-6 and TRBJ2-2; TRBD2 aligns across 8 bases. The read ends 3 residues shy of where the CDR3 ends; the end is completed using the germline J gene. The CDR3 contains 15 residues. The V gene's germline CDR1 is SGHVS and CDR2 FNYEAQ. V lost 1 base, J lost 4 bases, and 2 bases stayed unmatched.

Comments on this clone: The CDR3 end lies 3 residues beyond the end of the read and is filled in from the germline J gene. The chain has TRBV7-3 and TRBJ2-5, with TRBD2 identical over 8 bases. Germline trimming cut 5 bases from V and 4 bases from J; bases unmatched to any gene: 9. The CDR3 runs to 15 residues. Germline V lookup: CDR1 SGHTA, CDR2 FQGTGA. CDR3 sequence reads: CASSIQRETGETQYF. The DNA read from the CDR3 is TGTGCCAGCAGCATTCAGCGGGAGACGGGAGAGACC.

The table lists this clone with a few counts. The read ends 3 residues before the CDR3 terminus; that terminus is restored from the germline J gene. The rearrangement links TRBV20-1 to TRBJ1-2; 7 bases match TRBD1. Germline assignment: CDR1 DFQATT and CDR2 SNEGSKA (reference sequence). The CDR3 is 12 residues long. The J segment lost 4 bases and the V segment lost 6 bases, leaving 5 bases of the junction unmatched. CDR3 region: CSAGDRAYGYTF. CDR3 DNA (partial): TGCAGTGCGGGAGACAGGGCCTATGGC.

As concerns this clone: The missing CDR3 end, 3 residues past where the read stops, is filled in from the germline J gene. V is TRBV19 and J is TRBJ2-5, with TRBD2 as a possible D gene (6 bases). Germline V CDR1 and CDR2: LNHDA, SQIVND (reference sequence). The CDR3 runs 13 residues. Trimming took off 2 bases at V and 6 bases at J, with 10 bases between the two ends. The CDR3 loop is CASSIYGGKTQYF. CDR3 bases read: TGTGCCAGTAGTATATATGGGGGGAAGACC.

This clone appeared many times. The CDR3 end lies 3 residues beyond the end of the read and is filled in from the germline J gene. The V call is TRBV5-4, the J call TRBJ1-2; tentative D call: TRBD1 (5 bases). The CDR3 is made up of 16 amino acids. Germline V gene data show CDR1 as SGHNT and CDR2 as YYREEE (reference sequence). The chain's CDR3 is CASSLEVRTKFIGYTF. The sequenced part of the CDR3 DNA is TGTGCCAGCAGCTTAGAGGTTCGGACAAAGTTCATCGGC.

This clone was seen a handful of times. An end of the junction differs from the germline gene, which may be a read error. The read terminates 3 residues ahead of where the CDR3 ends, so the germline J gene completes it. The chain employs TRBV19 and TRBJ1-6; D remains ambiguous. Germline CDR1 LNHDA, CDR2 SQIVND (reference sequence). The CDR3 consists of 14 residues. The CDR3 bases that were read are TGTGCCAGTAGGGTGAGCGCCTATAATTCAACC. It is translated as CASRVSAYNST. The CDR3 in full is CASRVSAYNSTLHF.

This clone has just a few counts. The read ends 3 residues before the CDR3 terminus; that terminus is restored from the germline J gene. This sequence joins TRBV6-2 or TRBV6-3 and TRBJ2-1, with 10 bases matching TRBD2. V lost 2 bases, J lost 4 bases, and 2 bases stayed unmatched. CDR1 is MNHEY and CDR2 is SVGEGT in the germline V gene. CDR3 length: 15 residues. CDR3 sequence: CASSYGGLAYNEQFF. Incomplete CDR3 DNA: TGTGCCAGCAGTTACGGGGGACTAGCGTACAATGAG.

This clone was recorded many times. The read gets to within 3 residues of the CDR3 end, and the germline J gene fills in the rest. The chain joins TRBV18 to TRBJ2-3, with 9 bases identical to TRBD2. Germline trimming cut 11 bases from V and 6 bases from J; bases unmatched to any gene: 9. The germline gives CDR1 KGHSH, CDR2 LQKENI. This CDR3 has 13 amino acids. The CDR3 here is CASAAGGPDTQYF. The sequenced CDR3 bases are TGTGCCTCTGCCGCGGGAGGGCCGGATACG.

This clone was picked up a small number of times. The sequenced CDR3 bases are TGTGCCAGCTCACCCTCCGACAGAAGCTATGGC. Protein product: CASSPSDRSYG. The entire CDR3 reads CASSPSDRSYGYTF. The chain joins TRBV2 to TRBJ1-2, with a tentative D call TRBD1 (5 bases). The read stops 3 residues short of the end of the CDR3; the missing end is completed from the germline J gene. From germline, CDR1 is SNHLY and CDR2 FYNNEI. The CDR3 covers 14 residues. The V gene lost 8 bases and the J gene lost 4 bases, with 17 bases spanning the gap.

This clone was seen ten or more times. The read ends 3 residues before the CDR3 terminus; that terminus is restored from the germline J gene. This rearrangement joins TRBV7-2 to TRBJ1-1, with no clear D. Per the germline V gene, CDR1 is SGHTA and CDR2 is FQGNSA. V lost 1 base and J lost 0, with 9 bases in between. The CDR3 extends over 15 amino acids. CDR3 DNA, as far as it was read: TGTGCCAGCAGCTTAGGCGCGAGCATGAACACTGAA. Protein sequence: CASSLGASMNTE. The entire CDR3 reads CASSLGASMNTEAFF.

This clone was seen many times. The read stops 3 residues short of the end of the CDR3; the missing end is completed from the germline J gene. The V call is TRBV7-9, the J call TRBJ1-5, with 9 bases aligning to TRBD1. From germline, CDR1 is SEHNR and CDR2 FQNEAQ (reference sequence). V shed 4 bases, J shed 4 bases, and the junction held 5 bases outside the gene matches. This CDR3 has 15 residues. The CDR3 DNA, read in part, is TGTGCCAGCAGCTCCGAGACAGGGGGAAATCAGCCC. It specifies CASSSETGGNQP. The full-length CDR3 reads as CASSSETGGNQPQHF.

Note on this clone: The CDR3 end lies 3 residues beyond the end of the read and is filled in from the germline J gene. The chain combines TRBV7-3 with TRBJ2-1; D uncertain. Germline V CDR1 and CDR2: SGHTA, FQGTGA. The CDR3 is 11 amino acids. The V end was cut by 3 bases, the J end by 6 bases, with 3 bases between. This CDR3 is CASSFGNEQFF. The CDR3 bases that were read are TGTGCCAGCAGCTTCGGCAATGAG.

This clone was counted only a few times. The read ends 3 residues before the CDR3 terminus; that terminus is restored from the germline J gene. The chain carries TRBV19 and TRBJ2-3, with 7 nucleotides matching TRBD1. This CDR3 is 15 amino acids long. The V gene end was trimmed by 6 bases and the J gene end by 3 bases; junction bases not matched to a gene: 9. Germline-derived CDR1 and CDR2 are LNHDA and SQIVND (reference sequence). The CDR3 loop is CASRNQGVWTDTQYF. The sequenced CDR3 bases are TGTGCCAGTAGAAACCAGGGGGTTTGGACAGATACG.

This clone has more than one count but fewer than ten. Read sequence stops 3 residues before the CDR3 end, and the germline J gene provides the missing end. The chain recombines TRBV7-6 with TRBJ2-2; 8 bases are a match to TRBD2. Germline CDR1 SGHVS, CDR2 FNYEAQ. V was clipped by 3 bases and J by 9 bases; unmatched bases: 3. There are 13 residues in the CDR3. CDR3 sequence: CASSFGGVRELFF. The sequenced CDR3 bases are TGTGCCAGCAGCTTCGGGGGGGTGAGGGAG.

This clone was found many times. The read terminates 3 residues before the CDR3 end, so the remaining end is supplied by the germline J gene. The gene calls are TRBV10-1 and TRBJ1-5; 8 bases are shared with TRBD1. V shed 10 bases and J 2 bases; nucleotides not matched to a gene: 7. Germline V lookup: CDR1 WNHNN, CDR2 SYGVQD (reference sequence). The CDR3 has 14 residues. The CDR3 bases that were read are TGCGCCAACGCGACAGGGGTCGGCAATCAGCCC. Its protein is CANATGVGNQP. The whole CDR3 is CANATGVGNQPQHF.

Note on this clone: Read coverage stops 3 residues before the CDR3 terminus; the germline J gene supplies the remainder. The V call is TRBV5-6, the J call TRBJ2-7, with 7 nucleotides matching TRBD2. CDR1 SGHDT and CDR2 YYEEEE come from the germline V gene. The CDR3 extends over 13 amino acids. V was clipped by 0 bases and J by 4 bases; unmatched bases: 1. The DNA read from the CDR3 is TGTGCCAGCAGCTTGGGCGGGAGATACGAG. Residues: CASSLGGRYE. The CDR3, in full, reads CASSLGGRYEQYF.

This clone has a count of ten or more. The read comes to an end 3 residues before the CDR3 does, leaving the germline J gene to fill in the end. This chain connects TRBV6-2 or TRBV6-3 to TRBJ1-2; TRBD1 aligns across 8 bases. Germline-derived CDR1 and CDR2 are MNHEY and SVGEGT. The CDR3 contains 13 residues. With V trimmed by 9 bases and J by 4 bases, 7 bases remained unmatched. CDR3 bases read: TGTGCCAGTACGAACAGGGGGATCTATGGC. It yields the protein CASTNRGIYG. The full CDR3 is CASTNRGIYGYTF.

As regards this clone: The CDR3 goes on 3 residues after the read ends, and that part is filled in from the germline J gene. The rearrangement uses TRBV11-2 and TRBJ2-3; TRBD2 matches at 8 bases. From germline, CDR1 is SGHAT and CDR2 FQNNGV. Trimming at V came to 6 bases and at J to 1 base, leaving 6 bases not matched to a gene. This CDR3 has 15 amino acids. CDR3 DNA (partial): TGTGCCAGCAGATCACCGGGACTAGGCACAGATACG. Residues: CASRSPGLGTDT. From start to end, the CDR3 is CASRSPGLGTDTQYF.

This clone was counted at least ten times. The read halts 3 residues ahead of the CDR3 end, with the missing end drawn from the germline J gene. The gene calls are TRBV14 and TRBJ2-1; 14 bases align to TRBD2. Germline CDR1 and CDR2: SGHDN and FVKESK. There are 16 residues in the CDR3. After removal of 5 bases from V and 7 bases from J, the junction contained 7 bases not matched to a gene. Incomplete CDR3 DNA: TGTGCCAGCAGCGATCGACTAGCGGGAGGGAGGAATGAG. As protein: CASSDRLAGGRNE. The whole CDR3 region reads CASSDRLAGGRNEQFF.

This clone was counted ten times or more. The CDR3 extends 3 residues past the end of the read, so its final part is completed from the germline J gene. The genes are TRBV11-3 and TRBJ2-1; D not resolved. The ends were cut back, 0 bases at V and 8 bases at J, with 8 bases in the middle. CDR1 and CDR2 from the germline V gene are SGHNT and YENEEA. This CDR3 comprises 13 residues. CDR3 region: CASSLETGYEQFF. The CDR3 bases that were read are TGTGCCAGCAGCTTAGAGACTGGGTATGAG.

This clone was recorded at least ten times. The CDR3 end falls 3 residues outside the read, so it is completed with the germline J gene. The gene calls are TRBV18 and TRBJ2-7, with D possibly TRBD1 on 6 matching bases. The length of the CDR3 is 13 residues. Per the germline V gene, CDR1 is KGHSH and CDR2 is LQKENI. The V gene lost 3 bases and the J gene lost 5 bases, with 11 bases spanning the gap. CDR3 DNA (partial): TGTGCCAGCTCACCCTACGCAGGGGACGAG. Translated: CASSPYAGDE. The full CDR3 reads CASSPYAGDEQYF.

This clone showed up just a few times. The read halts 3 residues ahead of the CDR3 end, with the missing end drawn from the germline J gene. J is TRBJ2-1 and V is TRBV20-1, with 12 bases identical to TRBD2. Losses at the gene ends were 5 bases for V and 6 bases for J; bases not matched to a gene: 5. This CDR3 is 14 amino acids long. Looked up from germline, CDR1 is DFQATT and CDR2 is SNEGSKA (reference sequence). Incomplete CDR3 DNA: TGCAGTGCTCCGACTAGCGGGAGTGCCAATGAG. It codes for CSAPTSGSANE. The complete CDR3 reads CSAPTSGSANEQFF.

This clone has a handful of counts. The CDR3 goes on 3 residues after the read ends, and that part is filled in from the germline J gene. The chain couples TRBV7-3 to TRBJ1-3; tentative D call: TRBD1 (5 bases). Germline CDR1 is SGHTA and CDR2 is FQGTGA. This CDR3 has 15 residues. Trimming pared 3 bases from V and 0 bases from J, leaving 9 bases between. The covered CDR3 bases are TGTGCCAGCAGCTTTTCCCAGGGCTCTGGAAACACC. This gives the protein CASSFSQGSGNT. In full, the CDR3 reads CASSFSQGSGNTIYF.

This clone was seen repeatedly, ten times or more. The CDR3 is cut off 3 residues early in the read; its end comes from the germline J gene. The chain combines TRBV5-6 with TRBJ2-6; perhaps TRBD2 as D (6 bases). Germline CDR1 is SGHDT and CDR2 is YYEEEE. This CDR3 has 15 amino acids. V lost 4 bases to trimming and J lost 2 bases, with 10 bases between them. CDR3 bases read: TGTGCCAGCAGCCTCCCTAGCGCTGGGGCCAACGTC. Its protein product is CASSLPSAGANV. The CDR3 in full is CASSLPSAGANVLTF. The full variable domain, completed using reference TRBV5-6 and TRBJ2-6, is DAGVTQSPTHLIKTRGQQVTLRCSPKSGHDTVSWYQQALGQGPQFIFQYYEEEERQRGNFPDRFSGHQFPNYSSELNVNALLLGDSALYLCASSLPSAGANVLTFGAGSRLTVL.

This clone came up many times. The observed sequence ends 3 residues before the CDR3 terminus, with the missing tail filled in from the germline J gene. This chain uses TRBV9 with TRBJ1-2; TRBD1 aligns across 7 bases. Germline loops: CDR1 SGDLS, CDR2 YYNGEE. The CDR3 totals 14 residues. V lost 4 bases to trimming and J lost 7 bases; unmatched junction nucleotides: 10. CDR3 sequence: CASSSTGRFGGYTF. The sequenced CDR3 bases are TGTGCCAGCAGCTCGACAGGGAGATTCGGTGGC.

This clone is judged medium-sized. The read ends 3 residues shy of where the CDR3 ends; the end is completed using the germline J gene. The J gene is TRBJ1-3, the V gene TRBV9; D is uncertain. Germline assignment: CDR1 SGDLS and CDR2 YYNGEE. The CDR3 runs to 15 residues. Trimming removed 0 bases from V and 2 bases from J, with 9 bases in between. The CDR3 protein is CASSVELAAGNTIYF. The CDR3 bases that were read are TGTGCCAGCAGCGTAGAATTGGCAGCTGGAAACACC.